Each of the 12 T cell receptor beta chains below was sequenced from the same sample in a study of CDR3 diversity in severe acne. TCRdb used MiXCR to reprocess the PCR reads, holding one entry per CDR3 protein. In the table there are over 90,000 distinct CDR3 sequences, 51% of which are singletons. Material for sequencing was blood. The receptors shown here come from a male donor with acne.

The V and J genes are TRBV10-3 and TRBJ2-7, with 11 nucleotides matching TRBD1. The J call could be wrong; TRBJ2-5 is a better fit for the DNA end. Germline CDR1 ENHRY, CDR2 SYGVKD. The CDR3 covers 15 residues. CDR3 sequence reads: CAISGGQGDQETQYF. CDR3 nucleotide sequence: TGTGCCATCAGTGGGGGACAGGGGGATCAAGAGACCCAGTACTTC.

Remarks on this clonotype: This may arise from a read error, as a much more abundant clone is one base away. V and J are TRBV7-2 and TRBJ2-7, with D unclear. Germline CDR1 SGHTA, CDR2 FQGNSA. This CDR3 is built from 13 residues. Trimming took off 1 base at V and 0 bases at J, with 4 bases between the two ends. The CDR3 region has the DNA TGTGCCAGCAGCTTAGTACACTCCTACGAGCAGTACTTC. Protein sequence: CASSLVHSYEQYF.

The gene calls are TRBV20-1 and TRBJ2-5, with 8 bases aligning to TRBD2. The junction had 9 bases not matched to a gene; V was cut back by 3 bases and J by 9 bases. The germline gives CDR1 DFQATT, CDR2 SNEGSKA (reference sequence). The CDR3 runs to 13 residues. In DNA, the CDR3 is TGCAGTGCTAGTCCCCCGGGGGGGGTGGCCCAGTACTTC. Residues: CSASPPGGVAQYF.

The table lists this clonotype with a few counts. In DNA form, the CDR3 reads TGCAGCGTGAACGACAGGGGCCCAGAGACCCAGTACTTC. Protein sequence: CSVNDRGPETQYF. V usage is TRBV29-1 and J usage is TRBJ2-5; the match to TRBD1 covers 8 bases. CDR1 is SQVTM and CDR2 is ANQGSEA in the germline V gene. The CDR3 consists of 13 residues. V gave up 6 bases and J gave up 4 bases; unmatched junction bases: 7. The entire variable domain, with the rest obtained from reference TRBV29-1 and TRBJ2-5, is as follows: SAVISQKPSRDICQRGTSLTIQCQVDSQVTMMFWYRQQPGQSLTLIATANQGSEATYESGFVIDKFPISRPNLTFSTLTVSNMSPEDSSIYLCSVNDRGPETQYFGPGTRLLVL.

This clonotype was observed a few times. The CDR3 DNA reads as TGCGCCAGCAGTGGGGACAGGACGAGCTCTGGGGCCAACGTCCTGACTTTC. Protein: CASSGDRTSSGANVLTF. This chain links TRBV10-2 with TRBJ2-6, with TRBD1 identical over 8 bases. Looked up from germline, CDR1 is WSHSY and CDR2 is SAAADI. The CDR3 runs 17 residues. Trimming at V came to 4 bases and at J to 0 bases, leaving 5 bases not matched to a gene.

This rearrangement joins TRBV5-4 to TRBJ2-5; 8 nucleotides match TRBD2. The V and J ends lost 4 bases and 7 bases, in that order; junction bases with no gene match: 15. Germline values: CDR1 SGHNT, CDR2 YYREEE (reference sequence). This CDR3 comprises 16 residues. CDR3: CASSVGTRSTLGTQYF. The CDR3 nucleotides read TGTGCCAGCAGCGTTGGGACTAGGTCTACTCTGGGGACCCAGTACTTC.

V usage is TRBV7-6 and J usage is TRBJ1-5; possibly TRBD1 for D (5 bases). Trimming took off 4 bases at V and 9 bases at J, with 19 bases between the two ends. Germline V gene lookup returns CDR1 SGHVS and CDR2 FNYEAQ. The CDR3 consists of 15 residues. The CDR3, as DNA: TGTGCCAGCAGCTCCCGGGACGGACCATCCTCGCCCCAGCATTTT. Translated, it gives CASSSRDGPSSPQHF.

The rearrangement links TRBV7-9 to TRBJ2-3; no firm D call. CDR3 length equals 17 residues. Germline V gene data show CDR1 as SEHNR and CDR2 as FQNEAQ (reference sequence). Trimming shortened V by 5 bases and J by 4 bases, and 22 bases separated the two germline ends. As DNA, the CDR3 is TGTGCCAGCAGCGAACACTATAATAGTCTTCGTGCAGATACGCAGTATTTT. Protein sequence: CASSEHYNSLRADTQYF.

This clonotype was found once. CDR3 nucleotide sequence: TGTGCCAGCAGTTTATGGGAAGGGTTGAACACCGGGGAGCTGTTTTTT. Protein product: CASSLWEGLNTGELFF. This chain uses TRBV27 with TRBJ2-2; D uncertain. The germline V and J ends were trimmed by 1 base and 1 base, with 10 bases remaining between them. The CDR3 is made up of 16 amino acids. Germline values: CDR1 MNHEY, CDR2 SMNVEV (reference sequence).

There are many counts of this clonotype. This chain's CDR3 is CSASPGGVNYGYTF. The CDR3 DNA is TGCAGTGCTAGCCCAGGGGGCGTAAACTATGGCTACACCTTC. The rearrangement links TRBV20-1 to TRBJ1-2, with TRBD1 identical over 8 bases. The CDR3 runs 14 residues. Germline CDR1 DFQATT, CDR2 SNEGSKA (reference sequence). The ends lost 3 bases at V and 2 bases at J; junction bases unmatched: 5.

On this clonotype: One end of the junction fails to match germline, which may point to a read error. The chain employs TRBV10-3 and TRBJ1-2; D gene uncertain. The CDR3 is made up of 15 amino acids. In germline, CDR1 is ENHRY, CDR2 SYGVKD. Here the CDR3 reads CASSSILTVPYGYTF. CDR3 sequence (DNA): TGTGCCAGCAGTTCCATATTGACTGTTCCCTATGGCTACACCTTC.

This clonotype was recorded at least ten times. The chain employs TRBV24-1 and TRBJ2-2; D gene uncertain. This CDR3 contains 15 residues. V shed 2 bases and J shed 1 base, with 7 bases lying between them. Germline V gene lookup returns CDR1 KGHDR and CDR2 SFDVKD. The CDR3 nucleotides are TGTGCCACCAGTGATTCCACAGAGAACACCGGGGAGCTGTTTTTT. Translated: CATSDSTENTGELFF.